The entry that follows covers one T cell receptor (beta chain) sequence. Measured with immunoSEQ multiplex PCR; TCRdb has only the in-frame clones, and not every one. The sample has 100,000 to 120,000 clones, around nine tenths seen once; the top ten hold 3% to 4%. The data originate from a study of blood T cell repertoires in COVID-19. This CDR3 region has 19 residues. Germline V gene lookup returns CDR1 LNHDA and CDR2 SQIVND (reference sequence). V was clipped by 4 bases and J by 0 bases, with 22 bases between them. The gene calls are TRBV19 and TRBJ1-5, with D tentatively TRBD1 (5 bases). The receptor was isolated from a woman aged 45-60 years with acute or convalescent COVID-19. Sequenced sample: peripheral blood. CDR3 loop: CASSNAGRRGGLSNQPQHF. The CDR3 DNA sequence: TGTGCCAGTAGTAATGCAGGACGGAGGGGAGGGCTTAGCAATCAGCCCCAGCATTTT.